Given below is one TCR beta chain in context. The sample is drawn from a study of cytomegalovirus exposure and HLA in healthy donors. Study information: Early on, a data release was issued that held approximately 92 million unique TCRs from HLA-typed donors. Researchers found that under 90% of some 400 genotyped donors fell within the Caucasian-associated ancestry cluster.

The study ran its PCR with 60 Vbeta and 13 Jbeta primers. Using immunoSEQ multiplex PCR, the repertoire was profiled, and TCRdb retains in-frame clones only, with some absent. The sample yields about 76,000 clones, roughly 78% seen once. Participants comprised healthy donors of bone marrow. The sequence was obtained from a young man in good health and CMV-seronegative. The specimen was PBMCs.

In nucleotides, the CDR3 is TGTGCCAGCAGCTTGGGACCACTAGCGGGGGATCAAGAGACCCAGTACTTC. Amino acid sequence: CASSLGPLAGDQETQYF. V gene TRBV7-2 combines with J gene TRBJ2-5; 11 bases match TRBD2. In germline, CDR1 is SGHTA, CDR2 FQGNSA. CDR3 length equals 17 residues. V was clipped by 3 bases and J by 2 bases; unmatched bases: 8.